This passage covers 2 T cell receptor beta chains from one sample sequenced in a study of pediatric ulcerative colitis. One to two pinch biopsies were taken from the rectum during colonoscopy. Clones were read by immunoSEQ multiplex PCR, and TCRdb kept only the in-frame ones, dropping some. The sample carries around 34,000 clones, roughly 81% recorded once. The specimen sequenced was gut tissue. The receptors here all came from a boy aged 5-17 years with mild ulcerative colitis.

The rearrangement uses TRBV11-2 and TRBJ2-7; tentatively, D is TRBD1 or TRBD2 (5 bases each). Germline-derived CDR1 and CDR2 are SGHAT and FQNNGV. V lost 3 bases and J lost 1, with 7 bases in between. This CDR3 has 13 residues. The CDR3 protein is CASSFGGSYEQYF. The CDR3 DNA reads as TGTGCCAGCAGCTTTGGGGGATCCTACGAGCAGTACTTC.

The CDR3 region is CASSGPISGSRNEQFF. Here the CDR3 DNA reads TGTGCCAGCAGCGGGCCAATCAGCGGGAGCAGAAATGAGCAGTTCTTC. The V and J genes are TRBV7-9 and TRBJ2-1; 8 bases fit TRBD2. The CDR3 covers 16 residues. J gave up 7 bases and V 5 bases, and 13 bases lay outside the gene matches. Germline loops: CDR1 SEHNR, CDR2 FQNEAQ (reference sequence).